This T cell receptor (beta chain) was identified during a study of T cell responses to AZD1222 COVID-19 vaccine. Study-wide results and limits: Among spike-specific TCRs, nearly half reportedly target unmutated variant regions. There were vaccine-associated CD4 TCRs across spike, dominant at 160-218 and 743-854.

Measured with immunoSEQ multiplex PCR; TCRdb has only the in-frame clones, and not every one. The table has 80,000 to 130,000 clones, roughly 89% seen once. CDR1 and CDR2 from the germline V gene are MNHEY and SVGAGI. Trimming removed 6 bases at V and 4 bases at J, with 18 bases between. The CDR3 covers 15 residues. About this clone itself: Its antigen remains unidentified.

The clonotype was recovered from an adult in good health. The sequencing here drew on peripheral blood, taken on day 0 of AZD1222 vaccination. The chain employs TRBV6-5 and TRBJ2-5; the D is unclear. The CDR3 reads CASSRKLGPPETQYF. CDR3 nucleotides: TGTGCCAGCAGCCGAAAACTCGGCCCACCAGAGACCCAGTACTTC.